A single sample is the source of the 9 T cell receptor beta chains below, sequenced in a study of blood T cell repertoires in COVID-19. Sequencing used immunoSEQ multiplex PCR; TCRdb keeps in-frame clones, though not all of them. The sample contains 150,000 or so clones, about four fifths of which appear only once. The sequenced sample consisted of peripheral blood. The receptors derive from a man in his sixties or seventies who had recovered from COVID-19.

This chain uses TRBV5-1 with TRBJ2-7; 10 nucleotides line up with TRBD1. V gave up 3 bases and J gave up 3 bases; unmatched junction bases: 6. CDR3 length: 15 residues. The germline V gene encodes CDR1 SGHRS and CDR2 YFSETQ. CDR3 DNA sequence: TGCGCCAGCAGCTCCGGGACAGGGGACCTCTACGAGCAGTACTTC. This encodes CASSSGTGDLYEQYF.

The genes are TRBV18 and TRBJ2-1; D is perhaps TRBD1 (5 bases). The CDR3 covers 14 residues. V dropped 3 bases and J dropped 2 bases, with 8 bases sitting between them. Per the germline V gene, CDR1 is KGHSH and CDR2 is LQKENI. DNA of the CDR3: TGTGCCAGCTCACCTGGACAAACCTACAATGAGCAGTTCTTC. Amino acids: CASSPGQTYNEQFF.

V and J are TRBV7-9 and TRBJ2-3; 9 nucleotides line up with TRBD2. The CDR3 runs to 15 residues. V shed 3 bases and J 4 bases; nucleotides not matched to a gene: 5. Germline CDR1 and CDR2: SEHNR and FQNEAQ (reference sequence). DNA of the CDR3: TGTGCCAGCAGCTTTTTAGCGGGAGTGTCAGATACGCAGTATTTT. It translates to CASSFLAGVSDTQYF.

The genes are TRBV7-2 and TRBJ1-3; D gene ambiguous. This CDR3 region has 15 residues. CDR1 is SGHTA and CDR2 is FQGNSA in the germline V gene. Trimming cost V 5 bases and J 0 bases, with 11 bases left between them. CDR3 sequence: CASSMGPFSGNTIYF. DNA of the CDR3: TGTGCCAGCAGCATGGGCCCGTTCTCTGGAAACACCATATATTTT.

The V and J genes are TRBV6-6 and TRBJ2-2, with 12 bases aligning to TRBD2. V was pared by 0 bases and J by 6 bases, with 2 bases of the junction left unmatched. Germline assignment: CDR1 MNHNY and CDR2 SVGAGI (reference sequence). This CDR3 has 16 residues. The CDR3 DNA follows: TGTGCCAGCAGTTACTCGAGACTAGCGGGAGCCGGGGAGCTGTTTTTT. It is translated as CASSYSRLAGAGELFF.

This chain connects TRBV4-1 to TRBJ2-2, with a possible D match to TRBD1 (6 bases). The V end lost 1 base, the J end lost 0 bases, and 6 bases lay between the germline ends. Germline V lookup: CDR1 MGHRA, CDR2 YSYEKL. The CDR3 covers 15 residues. The CDR3 loop is CASSQGTANTGELFF. In DNA, the CDR3 is TGCGCCAGCAGCCAAGGGACAGCGAACACCGGGGAGCTGTTTTTT.

This clone was counted once. The V gene is TRBV10-3, the J gene TRBJ2-1; 8 bases map to TRBD2. CDR1 and CDR2 (germline): ENHRY, SYGVKD. V was pared by 6 bases and J by 7 bases, with 8 bases of the junction left unmatched. The CDR3 totals 14 residues. In DNA form, the CDR3 reads TGTGCCATCAGCGGGGGGGAGGGCCGAAATGAGCAGTTCTTC. Its protein product is CAISGGEGRNEQFF.

The rearrangement links TRBV5-5 to TRBJ2-1; weak D call: TRBD1 (6 bases). Germline V gene lookup returns CDR1 SGHKS and CDR2 YYEKEE (reference sequence). The CDR3 totals 16 residues. The V end lost 0 bases, the J end lost 8 bases, and 18 bases lay between the germline ends. The CDR3 nucleotides are TGTGCCAGCAGCTTGGAGACAAACAGGGAGTTCGATGAGCAGTTCTTC. As protein: CASSLETNREFDEQFF.

The chain employs TRBV6-1 and TRBJ2-4; D might be TRBD1 (6 bases). V was shortened by 6 bases and J by 6 bases, with 21 bases between the two germline ends. The CDR3 spans 16 residues. Germline V gene data show CDR1 as MNHNS and CDR2 as SASEGT. DNA of the CDR3: TGTGCCAGCAGGGAAAATTCACAGGGCTGGAGAAACATTCAGTACTTC. It translates to CASRENSQGWRNIQYF.